One T cell receptor (beta chain) is described in this entry. What it binds is unknown. In germline, CDR1 is MNHNS, CDR2 SASEGT. The V gene end was trimmed by 11 bases and the J gene end by 5 bases; junction bases not matched to a gene: 11. This CDR3 has 14 amino acids. The sample is drawn from a study of cytomegalovirus exposure and HLA in healthy donors. Study-wide findings and caveats: A few chains linked to CMV were shown in vitro to be specific for CMV antigens.

The study ran its PCR with 60 Vbeta and 13 Jbeta primers. Measured with immunoSEQ multiplex PCR; TCRdb has only the in-frame clones, and not every one. The table shows 60,000 to 85,000 clones, with roughly 79% occurring only once. The receptor was derived from a man in his forties in good health and CMV-seronegative. The V gene is TRBV6-1, the J gene TRBJ1-1; 10 bases are a match to TRBD1. Specimen: PBMCs. This chain's CDR3 is CAGGSGQGRTEAFF. The CDR3 DNA reads as TGTGCCGGGGGATCGGGACAGGGGCGGACTGAAGCTTTCTTT.